The source of this T cell receptor beta chain is a study of response to subunit inactivated influenza vaccine. Study results and caveats: A suggestion made by the authors is that each seasonal influenza vaccination recruits few new T cells.

Regarding this clonotype: The antigen is undetermined.

TCRdb re-analysed the RT-PCR reads in MiXCR, keeping a single row per CDR3 protein. The table records around 300,000 distinct CDR3 sequences, about 20% of them present only once. V gave up 6 bases and J gave up 0 bases; unmatched junction bases: 6. The CDR3 has 16 amino acids. The source was PBMCs from blood, collected less than 22 months after vaccination. This TCR was recovered from a man aged 45 to 70 who received an inactivated influenza vaccine. The chain links TRBV12-3 or TRBV12-4 to TRBJ2-1; 9 bases are shared with TRBD2. The CDR3 loop reads CASRSLAGSSYNEQFF. For the CDR3, the DNA is TGTGCCAGCAGGTCTCTAGCGGGGAGCTCCTACAATGAGCAGTTCTTC.